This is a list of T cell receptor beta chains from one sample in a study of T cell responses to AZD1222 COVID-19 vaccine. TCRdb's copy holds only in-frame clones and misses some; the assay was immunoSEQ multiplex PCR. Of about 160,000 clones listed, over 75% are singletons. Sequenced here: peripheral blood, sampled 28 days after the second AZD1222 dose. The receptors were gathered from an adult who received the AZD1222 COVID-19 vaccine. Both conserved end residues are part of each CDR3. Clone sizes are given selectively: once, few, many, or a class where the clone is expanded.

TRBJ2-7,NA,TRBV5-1,CASSHGALTYEQYF
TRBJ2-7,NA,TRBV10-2,CASSEPLAGVSYEQYF
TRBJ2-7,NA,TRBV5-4,CASSLGGKGYEQYF
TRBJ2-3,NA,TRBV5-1,CASSIRLAASTDTQYF
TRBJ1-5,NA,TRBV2,CASSDTTNSNQPQHF
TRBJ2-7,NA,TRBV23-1,CASRPLSPEQYF
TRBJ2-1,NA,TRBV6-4,CASSDYGFPGEQFF
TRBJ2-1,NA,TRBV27,CASSANRDYNEQFF
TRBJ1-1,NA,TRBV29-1,CSAEARVRTEAFF
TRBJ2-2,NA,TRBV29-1,CSVVGQGGELFF
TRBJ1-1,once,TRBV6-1,CASSELVYTEAFF
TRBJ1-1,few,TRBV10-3,CAISESRDRGNTEAFF
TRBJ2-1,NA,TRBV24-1,CATSFGIPGGLNEQFF
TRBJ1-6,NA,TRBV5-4,CASSVQIGYNSPLHF
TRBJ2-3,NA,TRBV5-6,CASERPGPTVADTQYF
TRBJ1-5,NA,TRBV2,CASSEEVNQPQHF
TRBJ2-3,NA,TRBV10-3,CAISEGRGNMPDTQYF
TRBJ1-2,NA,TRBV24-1,CATSDPHRGHYGYTF
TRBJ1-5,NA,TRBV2,CASSEVGGHQPQHF
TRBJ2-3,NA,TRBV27,CASSPTAYSTDTQYF
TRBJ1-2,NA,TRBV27,CASSLPGGAGYTF
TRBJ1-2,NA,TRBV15,CATSNDGGYTF
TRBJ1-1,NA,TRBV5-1,CASSLTPINTEAFF